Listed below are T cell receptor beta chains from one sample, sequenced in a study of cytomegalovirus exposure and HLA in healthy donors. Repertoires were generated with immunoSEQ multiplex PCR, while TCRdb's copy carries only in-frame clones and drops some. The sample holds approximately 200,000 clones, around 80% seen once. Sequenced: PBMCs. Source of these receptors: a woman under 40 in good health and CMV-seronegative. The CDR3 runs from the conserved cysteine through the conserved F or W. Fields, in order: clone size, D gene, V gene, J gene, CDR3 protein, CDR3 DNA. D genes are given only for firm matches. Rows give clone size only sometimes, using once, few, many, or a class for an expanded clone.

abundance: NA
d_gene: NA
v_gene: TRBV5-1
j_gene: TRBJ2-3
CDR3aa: CASSLQQSGTDTQYF
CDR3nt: TGCGCCAGCAGCTTGCAACAGAGTGGCACAGATACGCAGTATTTT

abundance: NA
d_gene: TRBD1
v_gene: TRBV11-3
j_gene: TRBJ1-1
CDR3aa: CASSPGQGPNTEAFF
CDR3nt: TGTGCCAGCAGCCCAGGACAGGGGCCGAACACTGAAGCTTTCTTT

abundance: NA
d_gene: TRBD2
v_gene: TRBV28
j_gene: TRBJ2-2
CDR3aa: CASTSGGARTGELFF
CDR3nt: TGTGCCAGCACCAGCGGGGGGGCTCGGACCGGGGAGCTGTTTTTT

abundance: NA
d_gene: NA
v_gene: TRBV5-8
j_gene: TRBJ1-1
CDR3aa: CASSLQGGTEAFF
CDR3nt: TGTGCCAGCAGCTTGCAGGGAGGGACTGAAGCTTTCTTT

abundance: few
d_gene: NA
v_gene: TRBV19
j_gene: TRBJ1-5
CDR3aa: CASSMIRGENQPQHF
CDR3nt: TGTGCCAGTAGTATGATCAGGGGCGAAAATCAGCCCCAGCATTTT

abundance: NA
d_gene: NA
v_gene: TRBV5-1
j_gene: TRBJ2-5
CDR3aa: CASSTRGGETQYF
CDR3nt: TGCGCCAGCAGTACAAGAGGGGGAGAGACCCAGTACTTC

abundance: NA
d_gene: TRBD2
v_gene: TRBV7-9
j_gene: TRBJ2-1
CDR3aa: CASRIGLAGDNEQFF
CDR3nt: TGTGCCAGCAGAATTGGACTAGCGGGAGACAATGAGCAGTTCTTC

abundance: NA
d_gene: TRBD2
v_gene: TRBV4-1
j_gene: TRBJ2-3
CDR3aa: CASQTSGGTDTQYF
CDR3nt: TGCGCCAGCCAGACTAGCGGGGGCACAGATACGCAGTATTTT

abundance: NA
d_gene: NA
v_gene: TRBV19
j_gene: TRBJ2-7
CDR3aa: CASSLGGLYEQYF
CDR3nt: TGTGCCAGTAGTCTTGGAGGACTCTACGAGCAGTACTTC

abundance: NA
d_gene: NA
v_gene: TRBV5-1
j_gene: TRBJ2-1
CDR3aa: CASSLDGSSYNEQFF
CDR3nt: TGCGCCAGCAGCCTGGACGGGAGCTCCTACAATGAGCAGTTCTTC

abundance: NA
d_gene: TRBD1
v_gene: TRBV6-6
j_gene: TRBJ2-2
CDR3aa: CASSNPGQGATGELFF
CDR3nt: TGTGCCAGCAGTAATCCGGGACAGGGGGCCACCGGGGAGCTGTTTTTT

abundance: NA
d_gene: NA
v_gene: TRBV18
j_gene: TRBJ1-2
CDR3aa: CASSPPKTAGYTF
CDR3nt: TGTGCCAGCTCACCACCGAAGACAGCTGGCTACACCTTC

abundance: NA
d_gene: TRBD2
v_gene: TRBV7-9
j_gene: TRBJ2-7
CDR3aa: CASSFPSSGYSSYEQYF
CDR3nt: TGTGCCAGCAGCTTCCCATCTAGCGGTTATAGCTCCTACGAGCAGTACTTC

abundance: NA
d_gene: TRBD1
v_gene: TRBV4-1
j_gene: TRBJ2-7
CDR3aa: CASRRTGQYEQYF
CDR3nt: TGCGCCAGCAGACGGACAGGGCAGTACGAGCAGTACTTC

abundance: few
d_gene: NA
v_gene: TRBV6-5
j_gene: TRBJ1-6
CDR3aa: CASSQAGENSPLHF
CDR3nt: TGTGCCAGCAGTCAGGCGGGGGAGAATTCACCCCTCCACTTT

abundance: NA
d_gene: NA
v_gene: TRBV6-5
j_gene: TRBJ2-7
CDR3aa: CASSLNRAYEQYF
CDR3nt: TGTGCCAGCAGTTTGAACAGGGCCTACGAGCAGTACTTC

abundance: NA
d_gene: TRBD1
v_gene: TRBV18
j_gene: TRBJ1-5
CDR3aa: CASSPSGQGYQPQHF
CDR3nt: TGTGCCAGCTCTCCCTCCGGACAGGGATATCAGCCCCAGCATTTT

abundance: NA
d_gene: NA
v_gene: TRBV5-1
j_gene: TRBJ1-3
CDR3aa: CASSPDSNHPGNTIYF
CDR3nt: TGCGCCAGCAGCCCAGACAGTAACCATCCTGGAAACACCATATATTTT

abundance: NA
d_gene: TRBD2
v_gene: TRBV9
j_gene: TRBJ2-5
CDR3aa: CASSVPSGGPETQYF
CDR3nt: TGTGCCAGCAGCGTACCTAGCGGGGGCCCAGAGACCCAGTACTTC

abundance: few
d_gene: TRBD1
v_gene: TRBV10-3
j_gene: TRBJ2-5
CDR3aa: CAISGGTGKTQETQYF
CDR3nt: TGTGCCATCAGTGGTGGGACAGGCAAAACCCAAGAGACCCAGTACTTC

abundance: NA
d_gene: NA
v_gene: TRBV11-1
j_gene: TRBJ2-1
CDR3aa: CASSTTGSSYNEQFF
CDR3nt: TGTGCCAGCAGCACGACCGGGTCATCCTACAATGAGCAGTTCTTC

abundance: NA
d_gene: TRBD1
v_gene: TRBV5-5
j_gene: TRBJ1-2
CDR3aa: CASSLEDRGYGHTF
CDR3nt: TGTGCCAGCAGCTTGGAGGACAGGGGGTATGGCCACACCTTC

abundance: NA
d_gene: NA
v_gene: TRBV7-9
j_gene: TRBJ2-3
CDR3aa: CASSLAIGASSTDTQYF
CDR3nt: TGTGCCAGCAGCTTAGCGATTGGAGCTTCTAGCACAGATACGCAGTATTTT

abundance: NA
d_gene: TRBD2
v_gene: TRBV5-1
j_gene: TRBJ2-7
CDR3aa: CASSLGFGSGANYEQYF
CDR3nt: TGCGCCAGCAGCTTGGGGTTTGGGAGCGGGGCTAACTACGAGCAGTACTTC

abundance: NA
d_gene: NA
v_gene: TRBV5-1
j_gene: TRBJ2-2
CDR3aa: CASSYRVANTGELFF
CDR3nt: TGCGCCAGCAGTTACAGGGTTGCGAACACCGGGGAGCTGTTTTTT

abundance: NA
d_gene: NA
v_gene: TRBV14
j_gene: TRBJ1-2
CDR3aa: CASSQEQGHNYGYTF
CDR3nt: TGTGCCAGCAGCCAAGAACAGGGCCACAACTATGGCTACACCTTC

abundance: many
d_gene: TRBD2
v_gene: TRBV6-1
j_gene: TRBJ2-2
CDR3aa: CASTPPGGPGELFF
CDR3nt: TGTGCCAGCACCCCTCCGGGGGGGCCCGGGGAGCTGTTTTTT

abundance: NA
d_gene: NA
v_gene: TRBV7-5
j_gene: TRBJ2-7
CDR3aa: CVRSLADYQRQQYF
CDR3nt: TGTGTCAGAAGCTTAGCGGACTACCAACGACAGCAGTACTTC

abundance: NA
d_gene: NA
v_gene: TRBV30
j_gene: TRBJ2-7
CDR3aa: CAWSVGGRVSYEQYF
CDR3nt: TGTGCCTGGAGTGTAGGAGGTCGAGTATCCTACGAGCAGTACTTC

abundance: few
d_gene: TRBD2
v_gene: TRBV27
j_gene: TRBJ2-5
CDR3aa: CASSPFSGEETQYF
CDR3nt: TGTGCCAGCAGTCCCTTTAGCGGGGAAGAGACCCAGTACTTC

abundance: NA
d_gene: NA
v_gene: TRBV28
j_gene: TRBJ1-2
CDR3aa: CASSPGTPYGYTF
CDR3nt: TGTGCCAGCAGCCCCGGGACACCTTATGGCTACACCTTC

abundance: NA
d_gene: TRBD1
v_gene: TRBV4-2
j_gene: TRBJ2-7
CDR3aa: CASSPEQSGTGTYEQYF
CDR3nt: TGTGCCAGCAGCCCCGAACAGTCCGGGACAGGGACCTACGAGCAGTACTTC

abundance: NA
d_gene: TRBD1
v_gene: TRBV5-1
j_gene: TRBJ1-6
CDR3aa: CASRQGANNSPLHF
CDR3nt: TGCGCCAGCAGACAGGGGGCTAACAATTCACCCCTCCACTTT

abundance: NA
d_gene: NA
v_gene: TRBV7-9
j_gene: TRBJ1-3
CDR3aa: CASSFEVTSGNTIYF
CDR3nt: TGTGCCAGCAGCTTTGAGGTTACCTCTGGAAACACCATATATTTT

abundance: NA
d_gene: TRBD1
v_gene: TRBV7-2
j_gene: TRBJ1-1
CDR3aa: CASSDRTGHPEAFF
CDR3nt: TGTGCCAGCAGCGATAGGACAGGGCACCCTGAAGCTTTCTTT

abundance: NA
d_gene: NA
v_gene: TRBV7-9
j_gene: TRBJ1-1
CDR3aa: CASSFGTGNTEAFF
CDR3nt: TGTGCCAGCAGCTTCGGGACTGGGAACACTGAAGCTTTCTTT

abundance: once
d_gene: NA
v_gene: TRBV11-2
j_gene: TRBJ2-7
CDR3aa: CASRYFDEQYF
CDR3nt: TGTGCCAGCAGATACTTCGACGAGCAGTACTTC

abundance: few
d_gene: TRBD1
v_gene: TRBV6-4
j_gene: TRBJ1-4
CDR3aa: CASSDSGTGGEKLFF
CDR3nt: TGTGCCAGCAGTGACTCCGGGACAGGGGGCGAAAAACTGTTTTTT

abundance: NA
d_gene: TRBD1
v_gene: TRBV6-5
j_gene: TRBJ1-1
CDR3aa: CATGTGVTEAFF
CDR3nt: TGTGCCACCGGGACAGGGGTCACTGAAGCTTTCTTT

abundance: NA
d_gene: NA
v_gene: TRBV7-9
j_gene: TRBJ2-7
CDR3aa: CASSLYREPPYEQYF
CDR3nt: TGTGCCAGCAGCTTATACCGCGAACCCCCCTACGAGCAGTACTTC

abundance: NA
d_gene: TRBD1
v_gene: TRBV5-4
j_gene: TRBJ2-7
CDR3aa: CASSLQGTVGYEQYF
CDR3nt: TGTGCCAGCAGCTTACAGGGGACGGTTGGGTACGAGCAGTACTTC

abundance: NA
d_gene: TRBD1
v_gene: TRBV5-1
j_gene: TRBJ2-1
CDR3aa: CASSLLDRESEQFF
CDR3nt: TGCGCCAGCAGCTTGTTGGACAGGGAGAGTGAGCAGTTCTTC

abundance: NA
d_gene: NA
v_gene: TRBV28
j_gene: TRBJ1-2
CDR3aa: CASSLGALLYGYTF
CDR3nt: TGTGCCAGCAGTTTGGGGGCCCTCCTCTATGGCTACACCTTC

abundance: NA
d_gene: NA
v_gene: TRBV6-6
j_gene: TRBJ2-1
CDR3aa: CASSPAEGIFGEQFF
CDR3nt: TGTGCCAGCAGTCCAGCGGAGGGGATATTCGGTGAGCAGTTCTTC

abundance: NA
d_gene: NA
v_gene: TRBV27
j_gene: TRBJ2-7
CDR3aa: CASSLFGGASSYEQYF
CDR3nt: TGTGCCAGCAGTTTATTTGGGGGGGCGAGCTCCTACGAGCAGTACTTC

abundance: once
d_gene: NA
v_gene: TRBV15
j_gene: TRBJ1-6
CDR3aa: CATSRDPPQFNSPLHF
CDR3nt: TGTGCCACCAGCAGAGATCCCCCCCAGTTTAATTCACCCCTCCACTTT

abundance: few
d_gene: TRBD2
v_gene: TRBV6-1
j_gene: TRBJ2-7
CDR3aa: CASSLAGVPNEQYF
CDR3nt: TGTGCCAGCAGCCTAGCGGGAGTTCCCAACGAGCAGTACTTC

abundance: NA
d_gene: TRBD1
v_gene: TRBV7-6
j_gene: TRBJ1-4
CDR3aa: CASSSGTGRTNEKLFF
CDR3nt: TGTGCCAGCAGCTCTGGGACAGGGCGAACTAATGAAAAACTGTTTTTT

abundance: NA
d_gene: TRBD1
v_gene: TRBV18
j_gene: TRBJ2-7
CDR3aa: CASSRDRTPTSYEQYF
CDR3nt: TGTGCCAGCTCCCGGGACAGAACTCCTACCTCCTACGAGCAGTACTTC

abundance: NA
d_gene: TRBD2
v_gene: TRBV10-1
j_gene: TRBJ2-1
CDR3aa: CASSAKRDSNEQFF
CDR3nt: TGCGCCAGCAGCGCCAAGCGGGATTCCAATGAGCAGTTCTTC

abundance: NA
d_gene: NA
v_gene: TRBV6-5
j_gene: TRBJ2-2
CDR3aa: CASSPMRTGELFF
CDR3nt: TGTGCCAGCAGTCCCATGAGGACCGGGGAGCTGTTTTTT

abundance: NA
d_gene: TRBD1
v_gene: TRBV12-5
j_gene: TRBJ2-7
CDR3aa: CASGLYGQGEQYF
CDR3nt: TGTGCTAGTGGTTTGTACGGACAGGGCGAGCAGTACTTC

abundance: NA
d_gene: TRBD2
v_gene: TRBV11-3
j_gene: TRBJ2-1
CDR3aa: CASSSQAGKVNEQFF
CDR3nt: TGTGCCAGCAGCTCACAAGCGGGAAAGGTCAATGAGCAGTTCTTC

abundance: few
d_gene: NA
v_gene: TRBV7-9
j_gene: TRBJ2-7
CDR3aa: CASSLWPYEQYF
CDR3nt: TGTGCCAGCAGCTTATGGCCCTACGAGCAGTACTTC

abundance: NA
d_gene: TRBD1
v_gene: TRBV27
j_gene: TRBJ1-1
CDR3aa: CASSRSPTGSFGTEAFF
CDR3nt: TGTGCCAGCAGTCGATCTCCGACAGGGAGTTTTGGCACTGAAGCTTTCTTT